The rows below give T cell receptor beta chains drawn from one sample of a study of CD8 T cells in Susac syndrome. TCRdb analysed the immunoSEQ multiplex PCR reads with MiXCR anew, one entry per CDR3 protein. The table includes roughly 300,000 distinct CDR3 sequences, around 83% detected once. The sample was CD8+ T cells from PBMCs. These receptors all come from a human donor with multiple sclerosis. Each CDR3 is given with its conserved first and last residue. The D gene is left open where the match is weak. Clone size, where shown, is once, few, many, or a class for clones that have expanded.

CDR3 protein	CDR3 DNA	clone size	V gene	CDR3 length	J gene	D gene
CSAWDRGNTEAFF	TGCAGTGCCTGGGACAGGGGGAACACTGAAGCTTTCTTT	NA	TRBV20-1	13	TRBJ1-1	TRBD1
CASRSRGDPGYTF	TGTGCCAGCAGGTCTCGGGGGGACCCTGGCTACACCTTC	NA	TRBV25-1	13	TRBJ1-2	NA
CASSWGLAGGPQEAQYF	TGTGCCAGCAGCTGGGGACTAGCGGGAGGGCCCCAAGAGGCCCAGTACTTC	NA	TRBV7-9	17	TRBJ2-5	TRBD2
CASSLQTGLDEQYF	TGTGCCAGCAGTTTACAGACAGGGTTGGACGAGCAGTACTTC	few	TRBV6-1	14	TRBJ2-7	TRBD1
CASSSPDEKLFF	TGTGCCAGTAGTAGTCCAGATGAAAAACTGTTTTTT	NA	TRBV19	12	TRBJ1-4	NA
CASSLGGTYNEQFF	TGTGCCAGCAGTTTAGGAGGGACATACAATGAGCAGTTCTTC	few	TRBV28	14	TRBJ2-1	NA
CASSFQNTGELFF	TGTGCCAGCAGTTTTCAAAACACCGGGGAGCTGTTTTTT	NA	TRBV27	13	TRBJ2-2	NA
CASSLRRGANVLTF	TGTGCCAGCAGCTTACGTAGGGGAGCCAACGTCCTGACTTTC	NA	TRBV7-9	14	TRBJ2-6	NA
CASSVVSGGGYTF	TGTGCCAGCAGCGTAGTATCTGGCGGTGGCTACACCTTC	NA	TRBV9	13	TRBJ1-2	NA
CASSLTLTFGAQEKQYF	TGCGCCAGCAGCCTGACCCTGACATTTGGGGCCCAAGAGAAACAGTACTTC	NA	TRBV4-1	17	TRBJ2-5	NA
CASSFKTSLRYGYTF	TGTGCCAGCAGTTTCAAGACAAGTCTTCGCTATGGCTACACCTTC	NA	TRBV27	15	TRBJ1-2	NA
CSVVPRRSLQETQYF	TGCAGCGTTGTCCCTCGACGGTCTCTCCAAGAGACCCAGTACTTC	NA	TRBV29-1	15	TRBJ2-5	NA
CASSAYVGGPVNNQPQHF	TGTGCCAGCAGTGCCTATGTCGGGGGTCCGGTAAACAATCAGCCCCAGCATTTT	NA	TRBV27	18	TRBJ1-5	NA
CASTLGAEQYF	TGTGCCAGCACCCTGGGCGCCGAGCAGTACTTC	NA	TRBV28	11	TRBJ2-7	NA
CASSADRVTYEQYF	TGTGCCAGCAGCGCCGACAGGGTCACCTACGAGCAGTACTTC	NA	TRBV5-4	14	TRBJ2-7	TRBD1
CASSFGQGASYEQYF	TGTGCCAGCAGTTTTGGACAGGGGGCCTCCTACGAGCAGTACTTC	NA	TRBV27	15	TRBJ2-7	TRBD1
CASSLGYPRGGYTF	TGTGCCAGCAGTTTAGGATACCCCCGGGGTGGCTACACCTTC	NA	TRBV27	14	TRBJ1-2	NA
CASSLGEGQGWDEQFF	TGTGCCAGCAGCTTAGGCGAGGGACAGGGTTGGGATGAGCAGTTCTTC	NA	TRBV13	16	TRBJ2-1	TRBD1
CSARGDGGWTDTQYF	TGCAGTGCTAGGGGGGACGGCGGATGGACAGATACGCAGTATTTT	NA	TRBV20-1	15	TRBJ2-3	NA
CASSLVASGTFNEQFF	TGTGCTAGCAGCTTAGTGGCTAGCGGGACCTTCAATGAGCAGTTCTTC	once	TRBV7-7	16	TRBJ2-1	TRBD2
CASSLAGETGELFF	TGTGCCAGCAGTTTAGCGGGAGAGACCGGGGAGCTGTTTTTT	NA	TRBV28	14	TRBJ2-2	TRBD2
CASNPRTGGSNTEAFF	TGTGCCAGTAACCCCAGGACAGGGGGGTCGAACACTGAAGCTTTCTTT	once	TRBV19	16	TRBJ1-1	TRBD1
CATSDNTGIQETQYF	TGTGCCACCAGTGATAATACAGGGATACAAGAGACCCAGTACTTC	NA	TRBV24-1	15	TRBJ2-5	NA
CASSLRDNYNEQFF	TGTGCCAGCAGCTTAAGGGACAACTACAATGAGCAGTTCTTC	NA	TRBV7-9	14	TRBJ2-1	NA
CSVESGDEQFF	TGCAGCGTTGAATCCGGAGATGAGCAGTTCTTC	NA	TRBV29-1	11	TRBJ2-1	NA
CASSLWGLAGDRLDTQYF	TGTGCCAGCAGCTTATGGGGACTAGCGGGAGATCGCCTAGATACGCAGTATTTT	NA	TRBV7-9	18	TRBJ2-3	TRBD2
CSARGKDSYNSPLHF	TGCAGTGCTAGAGGAAAGGACTCCTATAATTCACCCCTCCACTTT	NA	TRBV20-1	15	TRBJ1-6	NA
CASSDRGGLAGIGEYF	TGTGCCAGCAGCGACAGAGGGGGGCTAGCGGGAATTGGGGAGTACTTC	NA	TRBV27	16	TRBJ2-7	TRBD2
CSARPTTSVSYNEQFF	TGCAGTGCTAGGCCTACTACTAGCGTCTCCTACAATGAGCAGTTCTTC	NA	TRBV20-1	16	TRBJ2-1	TRBD2
CASSSRRTGALYGYTF	TGCGCCAGCAGCTCGCGGAGGACAGGAGCCCTCTATGGCTACACCTTC	NA	TRBV5-1	16	TRBJ1-2	TRBD1
CASIAGTEAFF	TGTGCCAGCATTGCGGGCACTGAAGCTTTCTTT	NA	TRBV12-3/TRBV12-4	11	TRBJ1-1	NA
CASGAGVYNEQFF	TGTGCCAGCGGCGCAGGTGTCTACAATGAGCAGTTCTTC	NA	TRBV7-6	13	TRBJ2-1	NA
CASSQGTSGVYNEQFF	TGTGCCAGCAGCCAGGGGACTAGCGGGGTCTACAATGAGCAGTTCTTC	NA	TRBV28	16	TRBJ2-1	TRBD2
CASSLEDSDYEQYF	TGCGCCAGCAGCTTGGAGGACAGTGACTACGAGCAGTACTTC	NA	TRBV5-1	14	TRBJ2-7	NA
CASSLRRETYEQYF	TGTGCCAGCAGCTTGCGTCGGGAGACCTACGAGCAGTACTTC	NA	TRBV5-5	14	TRBJ2-7	NA
CASSVDAGLTDTQYF	TGTGCCAGCAGCGTAGATGCGGGACTCACAGATACGCAGTATTTT	NA	TRBV9	15	TRBJ2-3	NA
CASSLLDYPGGETQYF	TGTGCCAGCAGCTTGTTGGACTACCCGGGAGGGGAGACCCAGTACTTC	NA	TRBV5-6	16	TRBJ2-5	TRBD2
CASSLSGGPEGNQPQHF	TGCGCCAGCAGCCTTTCGGGGGGCCCAGAGGGCAATCAGCCCCAGCATTTT	NA	TRBV4-1	17	TRBJ1-5	NA
CASSPFSGSIYEQYF	TGCGCCAGCAGCCCCTTTAGCGGGAGTATCTACGAGCAGTACTTC	NA	TRBV5-1	15	TRBJ2-7	TRBD2
CATSPSRAKETQYF	TGTGCCACCAGCCCCTCACGGGCGAAAGAGACCCAGTACTTC	once	TRBV15	14	TRBJ2-5	NA
CASSLADRGILPISGANVLTF	TGTGCCAGCAGCTTAGCGGACAGGGGAATACTCCCTATCTCTGGGGCCAACGTCCTGACTTTC	NA	TRBV11-1	21	TRBJ2-6	TRBD1
CASSPRLTDRDYGYTF	TGTGCCAGCAGTCCCCGGCTGACGGACAGGGACTATGGCTACACCTTC	NA	TRBV27	16	TRBJ1-2	TRBD1
CASSISLAYEQYF	TGTGCCAGTAGTATTTCACTCGCCTACGAGCAGTACTTC	NA	TRBV19	13	TRBJ2-7	NA